The clone carrying this T cell receptor (beta chain) was seen a few times. Its specificity is unknown. Each CDR3 protein gets one entry after TCRdb re-called the 5' RACE reads with MiXCR. The sample holds around 540,000 distinct CDR3 sequences, approximately 12% seen once. The source of the sample is a study of CD8 T cells in ankylosing spondylitis. General observations from the study: Disease-linked clones were CD8+ and relatively rare in peripheral blood. A TCR beta motif of eight highly homologous variants appeared characteristic of ankylosing spondylitis blood. Within matched ankylosing spondylitis synovial fluid, disease-linked clones were reportedly significantly enriched.

The CDR3 runs to 16 residues. Trimming cost V 3 bases and J 0 bases, with 12 bases left between them. Sequenced material: blood, either unsorted or a sorted T cell fraction (not recorded which). The chain joins TRBV12-3 or TRBV12-4 to TRBJ2-4; D may correspond to TRBD1 or TRBD2 (5 bases each). The origin of this receptor is a male donor with ankylosing spondylitis. CDR3 loop: CASSLGVTIAKNIQYF. Written as DNA, the CDR3 is TGTGCCAGCAGTTTGGGGGTTACTATAGCCAAAAACATTCAGTACTTC.